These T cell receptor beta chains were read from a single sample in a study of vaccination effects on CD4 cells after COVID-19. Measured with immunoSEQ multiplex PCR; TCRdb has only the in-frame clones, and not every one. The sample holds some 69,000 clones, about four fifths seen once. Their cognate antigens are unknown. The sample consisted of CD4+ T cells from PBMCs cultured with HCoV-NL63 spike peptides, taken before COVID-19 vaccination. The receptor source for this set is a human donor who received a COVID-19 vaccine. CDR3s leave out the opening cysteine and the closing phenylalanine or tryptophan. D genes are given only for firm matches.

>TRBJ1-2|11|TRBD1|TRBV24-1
ATSQQGTYGYT
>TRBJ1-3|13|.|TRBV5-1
ASSSGALSGNTIY
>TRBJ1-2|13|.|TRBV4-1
ASSQVPGPNYGYT
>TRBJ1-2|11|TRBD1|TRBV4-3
ASSRDSNYGYT
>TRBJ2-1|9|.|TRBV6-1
ASSDDRRRF
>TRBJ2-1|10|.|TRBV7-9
ASSLTGNEQF
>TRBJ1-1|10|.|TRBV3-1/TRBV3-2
ASSPGPQVAF
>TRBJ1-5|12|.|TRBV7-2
ASSLGLLNQPQH
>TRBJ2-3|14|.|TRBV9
ASSPHGSPTSDTQY
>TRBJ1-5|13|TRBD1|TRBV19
ASSKGAGSNQPQH
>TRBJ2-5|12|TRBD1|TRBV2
ASRSGTVKETQY
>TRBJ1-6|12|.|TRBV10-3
AISEFQVHSPLH
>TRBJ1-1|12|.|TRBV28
ASSPTGRGTEAF
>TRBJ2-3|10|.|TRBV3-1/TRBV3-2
ASSRGRDTQY
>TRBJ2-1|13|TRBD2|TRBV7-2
ASSRYSGGYNEQF
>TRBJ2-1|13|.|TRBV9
ASSSGDYSYNEQF
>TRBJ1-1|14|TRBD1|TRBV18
ASSRIRDSWNTEAF
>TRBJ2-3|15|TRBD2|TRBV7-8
ASSPSLRSGGTDTQY
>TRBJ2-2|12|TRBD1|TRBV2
ASKGQRNTGELF
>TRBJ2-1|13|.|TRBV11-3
ASSLAGSSYNEQF
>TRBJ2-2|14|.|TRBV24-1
ATSDPGRDSTGELF
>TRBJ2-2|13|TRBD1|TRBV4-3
ASSQATGGIGELF